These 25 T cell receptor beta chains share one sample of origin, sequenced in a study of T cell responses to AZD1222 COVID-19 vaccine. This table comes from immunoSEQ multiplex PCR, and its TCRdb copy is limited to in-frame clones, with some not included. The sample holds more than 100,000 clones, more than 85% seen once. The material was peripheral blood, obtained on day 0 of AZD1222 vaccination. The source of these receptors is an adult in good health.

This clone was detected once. In DNA, the CDR3 is TGTGCCAGCAGCCTACGGACAGGGGCTAGCTCCTACAATGAGCAGTTCTTC. Its translation is CASSLRTGASSYNEQFF. The rearrangement joins TRBV6-4 to TRBJ2-1, with 9 bases fitting TRBD1. The V and J ends lost 6 bases and 0 bases, in that order; junction bases with no gene match: 9. The CDR3 has 17 amino acids. Per the germline V gene, CDR1 is MRHNA and CDR2 is SNTAGT.

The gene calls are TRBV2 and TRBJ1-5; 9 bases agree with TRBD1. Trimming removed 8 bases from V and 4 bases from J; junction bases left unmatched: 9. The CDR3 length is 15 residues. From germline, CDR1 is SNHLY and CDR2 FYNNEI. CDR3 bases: TGTGCCAGCTCCGCCACCGGGACAGGGAATCAGCCCCAGCATTTT. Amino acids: CASSATGTGNQPQHF.

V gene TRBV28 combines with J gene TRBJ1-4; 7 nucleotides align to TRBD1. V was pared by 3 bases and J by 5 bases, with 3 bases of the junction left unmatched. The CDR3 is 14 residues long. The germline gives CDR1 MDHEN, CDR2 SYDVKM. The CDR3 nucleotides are TGTGCCAGCAGTTTCACAGGGGTAAATGAAAAACTGTTTTTT. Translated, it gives CASSFTGVNEKLFF.

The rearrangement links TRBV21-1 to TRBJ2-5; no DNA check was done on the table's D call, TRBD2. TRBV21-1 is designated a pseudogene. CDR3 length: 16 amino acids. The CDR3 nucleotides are TGTGCCAGCAGCAAAGCTGGCGGGAGAGGACAAGAGACCCAGTACTTC. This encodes CASSKAGGRGQETQYF.

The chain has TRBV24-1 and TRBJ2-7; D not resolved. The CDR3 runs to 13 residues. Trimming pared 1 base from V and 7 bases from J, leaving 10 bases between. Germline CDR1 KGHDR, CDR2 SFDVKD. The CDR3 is CATSDFSSREQYF. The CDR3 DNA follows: TGTGCCACCAGTGATTTTAGCAGCCGAGAGCAGTACTTC.

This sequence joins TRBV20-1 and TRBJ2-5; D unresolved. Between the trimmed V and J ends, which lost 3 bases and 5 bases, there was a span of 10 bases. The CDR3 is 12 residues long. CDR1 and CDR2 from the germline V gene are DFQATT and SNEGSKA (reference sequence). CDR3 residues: CSASPGRETQYF. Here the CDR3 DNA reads TGCAGTGCTAGTCCCGGCCGGGAGACCCAGTACTTC.

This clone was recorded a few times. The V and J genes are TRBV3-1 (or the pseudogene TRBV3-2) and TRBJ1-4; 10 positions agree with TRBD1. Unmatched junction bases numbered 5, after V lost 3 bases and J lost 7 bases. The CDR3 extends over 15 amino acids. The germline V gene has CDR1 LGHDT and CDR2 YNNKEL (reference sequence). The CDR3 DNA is TGTGCCAGCAGCCACTCCGGGACAGGGGCTGAAAAACTGTTTTTT. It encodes CASSHSGTGAEKLFF.

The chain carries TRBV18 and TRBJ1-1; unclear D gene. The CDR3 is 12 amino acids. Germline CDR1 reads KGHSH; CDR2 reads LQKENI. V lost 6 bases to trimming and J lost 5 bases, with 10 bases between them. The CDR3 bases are TGTGCCAGCTCTTTCTCGGGAACTGAAGCTTTCTTT. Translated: CASSFSGTEAFF.

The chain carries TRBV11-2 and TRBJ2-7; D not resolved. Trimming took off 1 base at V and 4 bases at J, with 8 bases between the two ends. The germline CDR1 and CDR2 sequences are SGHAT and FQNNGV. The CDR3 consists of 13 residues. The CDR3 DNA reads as TGTGCCAGCAGCTTAGTTTCGGGTTACGAGCAGTACTTC. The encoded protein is CASSLVSGYEQYF.

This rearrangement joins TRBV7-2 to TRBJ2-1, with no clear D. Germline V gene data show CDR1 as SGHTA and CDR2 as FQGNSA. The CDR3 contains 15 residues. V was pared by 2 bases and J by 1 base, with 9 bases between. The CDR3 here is CASSLTGLSYNEQFF. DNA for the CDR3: TGTGCCAGCAGCTTAACGGGCCTTTCCTACAATGAGCAGTTCTTC.

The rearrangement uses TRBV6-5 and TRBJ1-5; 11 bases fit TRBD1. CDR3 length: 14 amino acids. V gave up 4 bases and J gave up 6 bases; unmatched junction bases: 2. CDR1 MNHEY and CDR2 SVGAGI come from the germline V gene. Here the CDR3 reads CASSWTGGSQPQHF. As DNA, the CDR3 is TGTGCCAGCAGTTGGACAGGGGGCAGTCAGCCCCAGCATTTT.

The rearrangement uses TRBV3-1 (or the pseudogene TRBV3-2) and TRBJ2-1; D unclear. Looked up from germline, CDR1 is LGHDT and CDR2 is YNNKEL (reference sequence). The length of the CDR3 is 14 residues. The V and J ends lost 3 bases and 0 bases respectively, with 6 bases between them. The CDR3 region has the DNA TGTGCCAGCAGCCAGGGATACTCCTACAATGAGCAGTTCTTC. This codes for CASSQGYSYNEQFF.

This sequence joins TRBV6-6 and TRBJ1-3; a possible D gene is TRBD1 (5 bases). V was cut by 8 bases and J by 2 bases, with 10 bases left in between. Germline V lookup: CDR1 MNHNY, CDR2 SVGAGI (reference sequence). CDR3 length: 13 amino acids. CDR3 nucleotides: TGTGCCAGCTGTCGGGGGGCTGGAAACACCATATATTTT. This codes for CASCRGAGNTIYF.

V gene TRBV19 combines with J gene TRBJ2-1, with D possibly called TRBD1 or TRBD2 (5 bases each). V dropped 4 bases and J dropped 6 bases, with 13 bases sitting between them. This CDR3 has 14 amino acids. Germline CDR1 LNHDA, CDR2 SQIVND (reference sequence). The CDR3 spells CASSTGTEVNEQFF. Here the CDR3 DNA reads TGTGCCAGTAGTACCGGGACGGAAGTCAATGAGCAGTTCTTC. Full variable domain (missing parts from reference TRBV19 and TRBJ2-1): DGGITQSPKYLFRKEGQNVTLSCEQNLNHDAMYWYRQDPGQGLRLIYYSQIVNDFQKGDIAEGYSVSREKKESFPLTVTSAQKNPTAFYLCASSTGTEVNEQFFGPGTRLTVL.

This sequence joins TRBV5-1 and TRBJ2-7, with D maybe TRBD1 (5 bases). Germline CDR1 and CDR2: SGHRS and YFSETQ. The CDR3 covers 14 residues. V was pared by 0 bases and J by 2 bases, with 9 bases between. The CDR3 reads CASSLAQGPYEQYF. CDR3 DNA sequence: TGCGCCAGCAGCTTGGCGCAGGGCCCCTACGAGCAGTACTTC.

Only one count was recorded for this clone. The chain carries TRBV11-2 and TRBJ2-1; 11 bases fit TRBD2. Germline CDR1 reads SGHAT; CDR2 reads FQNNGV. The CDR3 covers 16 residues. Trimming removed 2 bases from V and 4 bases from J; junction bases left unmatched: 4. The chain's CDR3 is CASSLRGLAVYNEQFF. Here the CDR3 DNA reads TGTGCCAGCAGCTTACGGGGACTAGCGGTTTACAATGAGCAGTTCTTC. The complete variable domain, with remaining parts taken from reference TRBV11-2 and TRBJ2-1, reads EAGVAQSPRYKIIEKRQSVAFWCNPISGHATLYWYQQILGQGPKLLIQFQNNGVVDDSQLPKDRFSAERLKGVDSTLKIQPAKLEDSAVYLCASSLRGLAVYNEQFFGPGTRLTVL.

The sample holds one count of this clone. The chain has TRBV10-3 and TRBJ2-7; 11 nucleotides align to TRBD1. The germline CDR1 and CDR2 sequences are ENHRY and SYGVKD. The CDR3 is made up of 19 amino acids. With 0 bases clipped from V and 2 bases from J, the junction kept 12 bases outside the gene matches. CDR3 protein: CAISESRTGGLIAAYEQYF. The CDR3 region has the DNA TGTGCCATCAGTGAGTCACGGACAGGGGGCCTCATTGCCGCCTACGAGCAGTACTTC.

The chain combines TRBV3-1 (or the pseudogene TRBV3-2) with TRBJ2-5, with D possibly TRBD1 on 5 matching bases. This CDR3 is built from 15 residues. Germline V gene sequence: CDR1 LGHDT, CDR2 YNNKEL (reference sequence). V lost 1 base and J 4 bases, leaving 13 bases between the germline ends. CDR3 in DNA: TGTGCCAGCAGCCAAGGTCCGACAGTCGGAGAGACCCAGTACTTC. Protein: CASSQGPTVGETQYF.

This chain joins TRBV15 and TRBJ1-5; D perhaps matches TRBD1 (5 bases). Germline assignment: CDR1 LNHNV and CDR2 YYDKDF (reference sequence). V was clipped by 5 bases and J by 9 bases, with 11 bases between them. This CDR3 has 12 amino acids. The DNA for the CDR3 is TGTGCCACCAGCGGAGCTCAGGGGCCCCAGCATTTT. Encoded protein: CATSGAQGPQHF.

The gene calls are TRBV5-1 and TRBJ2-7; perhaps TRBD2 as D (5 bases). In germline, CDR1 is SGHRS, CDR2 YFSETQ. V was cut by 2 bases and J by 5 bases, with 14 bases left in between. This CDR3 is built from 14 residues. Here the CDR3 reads CASSFVASSNEQYF. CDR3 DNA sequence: TGCGCCAGCAGCTTTGTAGCGAGTAGCAACGAGCAGTACTTC.

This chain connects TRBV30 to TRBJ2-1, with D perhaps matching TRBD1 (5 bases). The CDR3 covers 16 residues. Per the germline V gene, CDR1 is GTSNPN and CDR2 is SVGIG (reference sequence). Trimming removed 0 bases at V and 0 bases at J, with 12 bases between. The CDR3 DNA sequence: TGTGCCTGGAGTGTATCGGACAAGCGCTCCTACAATGAGCAGTTCTTC. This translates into CAWSVSDKRSYNEQFF.

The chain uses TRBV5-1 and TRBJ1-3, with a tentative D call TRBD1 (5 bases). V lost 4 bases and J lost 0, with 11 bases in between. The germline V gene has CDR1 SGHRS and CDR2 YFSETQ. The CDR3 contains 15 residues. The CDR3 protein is CASSRDGTSGNTIYF. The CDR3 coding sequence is TGCGCCAGCAGCCGGGACGGGACCTCTGGAAACACCATATATTTT.

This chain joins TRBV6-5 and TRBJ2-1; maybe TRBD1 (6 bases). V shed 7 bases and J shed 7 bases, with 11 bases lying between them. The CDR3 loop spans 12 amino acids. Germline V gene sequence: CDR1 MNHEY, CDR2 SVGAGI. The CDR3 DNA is TGTGCCAGCACCGAAAGGGGGAATGAGCAGTTCTTC. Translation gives CASTERGNEQFF.

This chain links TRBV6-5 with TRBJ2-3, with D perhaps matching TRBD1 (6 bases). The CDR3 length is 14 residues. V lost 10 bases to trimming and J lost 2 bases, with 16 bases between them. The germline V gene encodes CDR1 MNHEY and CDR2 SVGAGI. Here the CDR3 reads CATGESGNTDTQYF. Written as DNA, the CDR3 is TGTGCCACAGGGGAAAGCGGAAACACAGATACGCAGTATTTT.

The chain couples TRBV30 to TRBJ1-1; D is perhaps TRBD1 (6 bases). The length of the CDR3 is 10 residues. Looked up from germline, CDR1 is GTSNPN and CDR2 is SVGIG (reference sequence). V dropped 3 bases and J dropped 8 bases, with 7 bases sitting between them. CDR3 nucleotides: TGTGCCTGGAGCGACAGGGAAGCTTTCTTT. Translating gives CAWSDREAFF.